The 26 T cell receptor beta chains in this list originate from one sample, sequenced in a study of vaccination effects on CD4 cells after COVID-19. Antigen-specific CD4+ T cells were expanded (with viral peptide pools) by the ViraFEST assay ahead of sequencing. Culture proceeded for approximately 10 days, and CD4+ T cells were then isolated. Generated by immunoSEQ multiplex PCR, the TCRdb table keeps only in-frame clones and is missing some. Counted here are about 60,000 clones, roughly 76% occurring once; the ten biggest clones make up under 3%. Their cognate antigens are unknown. Sequenced here: CD4+ T cells from PBMCs cultured with HCoV-229E spike peptides, sampled before COVID-19 vaccination. These receptors all stem from a human donor who received a COVID-19 vaccine.

This rearrangement joins TRBV18 to TRBJ2-6; weak D call: TRBD2 (6 bases). The V end was cut by 4 bases, the J end by 4 bases, with 20 bases between. Germline-derived CDR1 and CDR2 are KGHSH and LQKENI. The CDR3 covers 18 residues. The CDR3 reads CASSRAGPPFTGANVLTF. CDR3 nucleotide sequence: TGTGCCAGCTCACGTGCGGGACCGCCCTTTACCGGGGCCAACGTCCTGACTTTC.

This chain joins TRBV29-1 and TRBJ2-1; D unclear. The V end lost 6 bases, the J end lost 4 bases, and 7 bases lay between the germline ends. The CDR3 is 11 residues long. Per the germline V gene, CDR1 is SQVTM and CDR2 is ANQGSEA. CDR3: CSVLPYNEQFF. The CDR3 nucleotides are TGCAGCGTACTCCCTTACAATGAGCAGTTCTTC.

The chain employs TRBV5-5 and TRBJ2-7; maybe TRBD2 (6 bases). V was trimmed by 0 bases and J by 6 bases, leaving 13 bases between them. There are 14 residues in the CDR3. The germline V gene has CDR1 SGHKS and CDR2 YYEKEE (reference sequence). The CDR3 is CASSLAGAGLEQYV. CDR3 bases: TGTGCCAGCAGCTTGGCCGGGGCGGGGCTCGAGCAGTACGTC.

This clone was counted a few times. This rearrangement joins TRBV3-1 (or the pseudogene TRBV3-2) to TRBJ2-2; no definite D call. Trimming cost V 1 base and J 5 bases, with 11 bases left between them. The CDR3 length is 15 residues. The germline V gene encodes CDR1 LGHDT and CDR2 YNNKEL (reference sequence). As DNA, the CDR3 is TGTGCCAGCAGCCAAGGTCGACTCTTAACCGGGGAGCTGTTTTTT. This encodes CASSQGRLLTGELFF.

The chain combines TRBV5-3 with TRBJ2-7; D unresolved. TRBV5-3 qualifies as an ORF whose function is uncertain. CDR3 length equals 13 residues. Deletions cut 0 bases from V and 6 bases from J, with 10 bases between. The CDR3 bases are TGTGCCAGAAGCTTGGCCCGGGTATTCGAGCAGTACGTC. Translating it yields CARSLARVFEQYV.

The chain joins TRBV18 to TRBJ2-1; perhaps TRBD2 as D (7 bases). This CDR3 is built from 17 residues. The V and J ends lost 0 bases and 2 bases respectively, with 14 bases between them. Germline CDR1 KGHSH, CDR2 LQKENI. CDR3 nucleotides: TGTGCCAGCTCACCACCTCGCGGCGGGGGCCCCTACAATGAGCAGTTCTTC. This codes for CASSPPRGGGPYNEQFF.

The V and J genes are TRBV5-1 and TRBJ1-2; D not resolved. The CDR3 totals 14 residues. Per the germline V gene, CDR1 is SGHRS and CDR2 is YFSETQ. Trimming pared 4 bases from V and 6 bases from J, leaving 16 bases between. As DNA, the CDR3 is TGCGCCAGCAGCCCCGCCGGGTCCCCCGATGGCTACACCTTC. This translates into CASSPAGSPDGYTF.

The J gene is TRBJ2-1, the V gene TRBV7-2, with 15 nucleotides matching TRBD2. Germline V CDR1 and CDR2: SGHTA, FQGNSA. The CDR3 runs to 16 residues. The V segment lost 5 bases and the J segment 10 bases; nucleotides outside the gene matches: 9. CDR3 amino acids: CASSARTSGGGKEQFF. The CDR3, as DNA: TGTGCCAGCAGCGCGCGGACTAGCGGGGGGGGTAAGGAGCAGTTCTTC.

This chain joins TRBV11-3 and TRBJ2-2, with 8 bases that match TRBD1. CDR1 is SGHNT, CDR2 YENEEA, per germline. The CDR3 consists of 14 residues. V trimming: 4 bases; J trimming: 6 bases; junction bases outside the gene matches: 4. The DNA for the CDR3 is TGTGCCAGCAGCTCTCGACAGGGGCCCGGGGAGCTGTTTTTT. This translates into CASSSRQGPGELFF.

The chain has TRBV9 and TRBJ1-4; no clear D gene. CDR3 length equals 16 residues. V was shortened by 0 bases and J by 4 bases, with 13 bases between the two germline ends. In germline, CDR1 is SGDLS, CDR2 YYNGEE. Here the CDR3 reads CASSVEGGGHNEKLFF. In nucleotides, the CDR3 is TGTGCCAGCAGCGTAGAAGGTGGCGGTCATAATGAAAAACTGTTTTTT. Full variable domain (outside the CDR3, taken from reference TRBV9 and TRBJ1-4): DSGVTQTPKHLITATGQRVTLRCSPRSGDLSVYWYQQSLDQGLQFLIQYYNGEERAKGNILERFSAQQFPDLHSELNLSSLELGDSALYFCASSVEGGGHNEKLFFGSGTQLSVL.

This clone came up once. J is TRBJ1-1 and V is TRBV12-3 or TRBV12-4, with a possible D match to TRBD1 (5 bases). CDR3 size: 12 residues. V lost 6 bases and J lost 7, with 12 bases in between. The CDR3 spells CASRWGPSEAFF. CDR3 DNA sequence: TGTGCCAGCAGGTGGGGACCGAGTGAAGCTTTCTTT.

This clone appeared a single time. The chain uses TRBV6-5 and TRBJ1-1; possibly TRBD1 for D (5 bases). The germline CDR1 and CDR2 sequences are MNHEY and SVGAGI. The length of the CDR3 is 13 residues. With 9 bases removed from V and 2 bases from J, the gap between germline ends came to 13 bases. CDR3 sequence reads: CASFREGNTEAFF. DNA of the CDR3: TGTGCCAGTTTCAGGGAGGGCAACACTGAAGCTTTCTTT.

The chain has TRBV6-5 and TRBJ2-2, with TRBD2 matching 10 bases. Germline V lookup: CDR1 MNHEY, CDR2 SVGAGI. This CDR3 is 15 amino acids long. Trimming cost V 8 bases and J 0 bases; bases outside gene matches: 3. CDR3 bases: TGTGCCAGCGGCCTAGCGGGAGCGAACACCGGGGAGCTGTTTTTT. It yields the protein CASGLAGANTGELFF.

Only one count was recorded for this clone. The V gene is TRBV29-1, the J gene TRBJ2-5; unclear D gene. The V gene lost 7 bases and the J gene lost 1 base, with 16 bases spanning the gap. Germline CDR1 and CDR2: SQVTM and ANQGSEA. This CDR3 has 14 amino acids. The DNA for the CDR3 is TGCAGCGCTGGTGGCGGACGGACCCAAGAGACCCAGTACTTC. Amino acid sequence: CSAGGGRTQETQYF. The full variable domain, its missing parts supplied by reference TRBV29-1 and TRBJ2-5, is SAVISQKPSRDICQRGTSLTIQCQVDSQVTMMFWYRQQPGQSLTLIATANQGSEATYESGFVIDKFPISRPNLTFSTLTVSNMSPEDSSIYLCSAGGGRTQETQYFGPGTRLLVL.

The chain has TRBV6-5 and TRBJ2-7; 7 bases map to TRBD1. V was clipped by 8 bases and J by 1 base; unmatched bases: 5. The CDR3 totals 13 residues. Germline assignment: CDR1 MNHEY and CDR2 SVGAGI. The CDR3 nucleotides read TGTGCCAGCGCCCGACAGGGATCCTACGAGCAGTACGTC. Translating it yields CASARQGSYEQYV.

The chain joins TRBV5-1 to TRBJ2-1, with TRBD2 matching 12 bases. V lost 1 base to trimming and J lost 3 bases; unmatched junction nucleotides: 2. The germline V gene has CDR1 SGHRS and CDR2 YFSETQ. This CDR3 is 16 amino acids long. The CDR3 loop reads CASSLTSGGLYNEQFF. The CDR3 DNA is TGCGCCAGCAGCTTGACTAGCGGGGGGCTCTACAATGAGCAGTTCTTC.

The chain recombines TRBV6-6 with TRBJ1-2, with 7 nucleotides matching TRBD1. Germline values: CDR1 MNHNY, CDR2 SVGAGI (reference sequence). V was pared by 6 bases and J by 4 bases, with 5 bases of the junction left unmatched. The CDR3 covers 13 residues. The CDR3 nucleotides read TGTGCCAGCAGGACAGGGAACGTCTATGGCTACACCTTC. Amino acids: CASRTGNVYGYTF.

The chain links TRBV2 to TRBJ2-2, with D possibly being TRBD1 (6 bases). The V end was cut by 5 bases, the J end by 1 base, with 8 bases between. CDR1 and CDR2 from the germline V gene are SNHLY and FYNNEI. This CDR3 spans 14 amino acids. The DNA for the CDR3 is TGTGCCAGCAGTCGGACAGAGAACACCGGGGAGCTGTTTTTT. Residues: CASSRTENTGELFF.

The J gene is TRBJ2-5, the V gene TRBV18; weak D call: TRBD1 (6 bases). The germline V and J ends were trimmed by 3 bases and 2 bases, with 10 bases remaining between them. Germline V gene data show CDR1 as KGHSH and CDR2 as LQKENI. This CDR3 comprises 14 residues. The CDR3 region has the DNA TGTGCCAGCTCACCGTGGACAGAGCAAGAGACCCAGTACTTC. Translation gives CASSPWTEQETQYF. Together with reference TRBV18 and TRBJ2-5, the CDR3 gives the full variable domain: NAGVMQNPRHLVRRRGQEARLRCSPMKGHSHVYWYRQLPEEGLKFMVYLQKENIIDESGMPKERFSAEFPKEGPSILRIQQVVRGDSAAYFCASSPWTEQETQYFGPGTRLLVL.

V is TRBV5-4 and J is TRBJ1-1, with 7 positions matching TRBD1. Per the germline V gene, CDR1 is SGHNT and CDR2 is YYREEE (reference sequence). The CDR3 totals 16 residues. V trimming: 4 bases; J trimming: 1 base; junction bases outside the gene matches: 10. CDR3 amino acids: CASSPGGMGQNTEAFF. DNA for the CDR3: TGTGCCAGCAGCCCAGGGGGGATGGGCCAGAACACTGAAGCTTTCTTT. The full variable domain, its missing parts supplied by reference TRBV5-4 and TRBJ1-1, is ETGVTQSPTHLIKTRGQQVTLRCSSQSGHNTVSWYQQALGQGPQFIFQYYREEENGRGNFPPRFSGLQFPNYSSELNVNALELDDSALYLCASSPGGMGQNTEAFFGQGTRLTVV.

This CDR3 reads CASSVGGASNTGELFF. The CDR3 region has the DNA TGTGCCAGCAGCGTGGGAGGGGCATCGAACACCGGGGAGCTGTTTTTT. The V gene is TRBV9, the J gene TRBJ2-2, with 7 positions matching TRBD2. The germline gives CDR1 SGDLS, CDR2 YYNGEE. The CDR3 covers 16 residues. Trimming cost V 2 bases and J 0 bases; bases outside gene matches: 4.

The V and J genes are TRBV18 and TRBJ2-2, with D tentatively TRBD1 (5 bases). Trimming took 6 bases from V and 6 from J, leaving 20 bases between them. Per germline, CDR1 KGHSH and CDR2 LQKENI. The CDR3 spans 16 residues. The CDR3, as DNA: TGTGCCAGCTCCGACAGCTACATTCAGGGCCCCGGGGAGCTGTTTTTT. Amino acids: CASSDSYIQGPGELFF.

This chain connects TRBV7-9 to TRBJ1-5; D unclear. Germline V gene lookup returns CDR1 SEHNR and CDR2 FQNEAQ (reference sequence). V lost 3 bases to trimming and J lost 7 bases, with 13 bases between them. The CDR3 contains 14 residues. Here the CDR3 reads CASSLEGNGQPQHF. The CDR3 DNA sequence: TGTGCCAGCAGCTTGGAGGGAAATGGGCAGCCCCAGCATTTT.

The chain combines TRBV9 with TRBJ1-2; D is perhaps TRBD1 (5 bases). V was pared by 8 bases and J by 4 bases, with 18 bases between. CDR3 length equals 14 residues. The germline gives CDR1 SGDLS, CDR2 YYNGEE. The CDR3 sequence: CASSPRMTAYGYTF. The CDR3 DNA reads as TGTGCCAGTAGTCCCCGTATGACAGCCTATGGCTACACCTTC.

The V gene is TRBV3-1 (or the pseudogene TRBV3-2), the J gene TRBJ2-1; D may be TRBD1 or TRBD2 (5 bases each). This CDR3 comprises 14 residues. V shed 4 bases and J shed 5 bases, with 12 bases lying between them. The germline V gene encodes CDR1 LGHDT and CDR2 YNNKEL (reference sequence). The CDR3 DNA is TGTGCCAGCAGCCTGGGACCCGGCGACAATGAGCAGTTCTTC. It translates to CASSLGPGDNEQFF.

CDR3 sequence (DNA): TGTGCCAGCTCACCAGGGAACACTGAAGCTTTCTTT. Translating gives CASSPGNTEAFF. The chain has TRBV18 and TRBJ1-1, with unresolved D. Germline loops: CDR1 KGHSH, CDR2 LQKENI. Trimming took 2 bases from V and 1 from J, leaving 2 bases between them. This CDR3 has 12 amino acids.